A single sample gave rise to the 21 T cell receptor beta chains below, sequenced in a study of blood T cell repertoires in COVID-19. Profiling relied on immunoSEQ multiplex PCR, and the TCRdb table lists in-frame clones only, not all of them. The table shows just over 200,000 clones, with 80% occurring only once. Source material: peripheral blood. The receptors come from a woman in her 70s with acute or convalescent COVID-19.

The CDR3 loop reads CASSSGQGAIYEQYF. As DNA, the CDR3 is TGTGCCAGCAGCTCGGGACAGGGGGCGATCTACGAGCAGTACTTC. This chain joins TRBV11-2 and TRBJ2-7, with TRBD1 matching over 12 bases. Looked up from germline, CDR1 is SGHAT and CDR2 is FQNNGV. V was pared by 4 bases and J by 3 bases, with 4 bases of the junction left unmatched. This CDR3 spans 15 amino acids. The full variable domain, completed using reference TRBV11-2 and TRBJ2-7, is EAGVAQSPRYKIIEKRQSVAFWCNPISGHATLYWYQQILGQGPKLLIQFQNNGVVDDSQLPKDRFSAERLKGVDSTLKIQPAKLEDSAVYLCASSSGQGAIYEQYFGPGTRLTVT.

This chain connects TRBV10-3 to TRBJ1-2; no clear D gene. Germline lookup yields CDR1 ENHRY and CDR2 SYGVKD. This CDR3 spans 14 amino acids. Trimming shortened V by 7 bases and J by 0 bases, and 12 bases separated the two germline ends. This CDR3 reads CAITPLQTNYGYTF. DNA of the CDR3: TGTGCCATCACCCCCCTTCAGACTAACTATGGCTACACCTTC.

This sequence joins TRBV5-1 and TRBJ1-4, with D possibly TRBD1 on 6 matching bases. V was pared by 2 bases and J by 0 bases, with 11 bases between. The CDR3 length is 16 residues. Germline-derived CDR1 and CDR2 are SGHRS and YFSETQ. Here the CDR3 DNA reads TGCGCCAGCAGCTTCAATCGGGACACAACTAATGAAAAACTGTTTTTT. It yields the protein CASSFNRDTTNEKLFF.

This clone was seen more than once but under ten times. The V gene is TRBV7-9, the J gene TRBJ2-3; the D gene is possibly TRBD2 (5 bases). Germline assignment: CDR1 SEHNR and CDR2 FQNEAQ (reference sequence). The CDR3 runs to 15 residues. V lost 5 bases and J 2 bases, leaving 14 bases between the germline ends. The CDR3 region is CASSRTRLDTDTQYF. The CDR3 bases are TGTGCCAGCAGCCGCACTAGGCTAGACACAGATACGCAGTATTTT.

J is TRBJ1-5 and V is TRBV28, with 7 bases identical to TRBD1. With 3 bases clipped from V and 1 base from J, the junction kept 9 bases outside the gene matches. The CDR3 is made up of 17 amino acids. Germline V gives CDR1 MDHEN, CDR2 SYDVKM. As DNA, the CDR3 is TGTGCCAGCAGTTTCCCCCCCGACAGGGCGAGCAATCAGCCCCAGCATTTT. This sequence encodes CASSFPPDRASNQPQHF.

The chain employs TRBV5-1 and TRBJ2-3, with 10 bases aligning to TRBD2. CDR3 length equals 15 residues. Germline CDR1 and CDR2: SGHRS and YFSETQ. Trimming took 2 bases from V and 1 from J; bases not matched to a gene: 1. CDR3 in amino acids: CASSFLAGGTDTQYF. The CDR3, as DNA: TGCGCCAGCAGCTTTCTAGCGGGGGGCACAGATACGCAGTATTTT.

The chain has TRBV11-3 and TRBJ2-7; possibly TRBD1 for D (5 bases). The ends were cut back, 5 bases at V and 6 bases at J, with 11 bases in the middle. This CDR3 has 12 residues. The germline CDR1 and CDR2 sequences are SGHNT and YENEEA. The CDR3 is CASSQGWGEQYF. CDR3 sequence (DNA): TGTGCCAGCAGCCAGGGATGGGGCGAGCAGTACTTC.

J is TRBJ2-2 and V is TRBV9; D remains ambiguous. Trimming pared 0 bases from V and 3 bases from J, leaving 6 bases between. Germline V gene data show CDR1 as SGDLS and CDR2 as YYNGEE. The length of the CDR3 is 14 residues. The DNA for the CDR3 is TGTGCCAGCAGCGTAGAGAGCGACACCGGGGAGCTGTTTTTT. Its translation: CASSVESDTGELFF.

This clone was seen only once. Relative to the germline gene, one junction end is altered; a read error may explain this. The CDR3 loop is CASSQGLAGFSPPYEQYF. Here the CDR3 DNA reads TGTGCCAGCAGTCAAGGACTAGCGGGATTCTCCCCACCGTACGAGCAGTACTTC. The chain uses TRBV3-1 (or the pseudogene TRBV3-2) and TRBJ2-7; 12 nucleotides match TRBD2. The germline gives CDR1 LGHDT, CDR2 YNNKEL (reference sequence). The CDR3 extends over 18 amino acids.

The V call is TRBV2, the J call TRBJ2-7, with D maybe TRBD2 (6 bases). The CDR3 covers 14 residues. V was cut by 7 bases and J by 0 bases, with 13 bases left in between. In germline, CDR1 is SNHLY, CDR2 FYNNEI. CDR3 amino acids: CASKVSGSSYEQYF. CDR3 coding DNA: TGTGCCAGCAAGGTTAGCGGTAGCTCCTACGAGCAGTACTTC.

V gene TRBV7-9 combines with J gene TRBJ2-7, with 8 bases that match TRBD1. Trimming at V came to 3 bases and at J to 5 bases, leaving 12 bases not matched to a gene. The CDR3 is 16 amino acids. Looked up from germline, CDR1 is SEHNR and CDR2 is FQNEAQ (reference sequence). The CDR3 is CASSLGRTGYGDEQYF. CDR3 nucleotides: TGTGCCAGCAGCTTGGGGAGGACAGGGTATGGAGACGAGCAGTACTTC.

This chain connects TRBV7-9 to TRBJ2-2; the match to TRBD2 covers 7 bases. Germline loops: CDR1 SEHNR, CDR2 FQNEAQ (reference sequence). This CDR3 has 15 residues. V was pared by 5 bases and J by 6 bases, with 9 bases of the junction left unmatched. For the CDR3, the DNA is TGTGCCAGCAGCCCCTTCGGGAGGCCGGCCGGGGAGCTGTTTTTT. It specifies CASSPFGRPAGELFF.

On this clone itself: Mismatch with germline at one junction end may stem from a read error. The chain combines TRBV7-7 with TRBJ2-3; 9 bases fit TRBD2. Germline V gene data show CDR1 as SSHAT and CDR2 as FNYEAQ (reference sequence). This CDR3 spans 16 amino acids. The CDR3 DNA sequence: TGTGCTAGCAGCCCCCTCGAGGCTAGCGGGGTGGATACGCAGTATTTT. Residues: CASSPLEASGVDTQYF.

The chain combines TRBV20-1 with TRBJ1-2, with TRBD1 identical over 9 bases. The ends lost 5 bases at V and 1 base at J; junction bases unmatched: 5. CDR1 is DFQATT and CDR2 is SNEGSKA in the germline V gene (reference sequence). This CDR3 contains 14 residues. As DNA, the CDR3 is TGCAGTGCTCGTGGGACAGGGATTAACTATGGCTACACCTTC. Its translation is CSARGTGINYGYTF.

CDR3 bases: TGTGCCACCAGCAGAGTGCGGGAGGGCACCGGGGAGCTGTTTTTT. Amino acid sequence: CATSRVREGTGELFF. This sequence joins TRBV15 and TRBJ2-2; TRBD2 matches 9 bases. The germline V gene encodes CDR1 LNHNV and CDR2 YYDKDF (reference sequence). The trim removed 1 base at V and 4 bases at J, leaving 1 base unmatched. The length of the CDR3 is 15 residues. The complete variable domain, with remaining parts taken from reference TRBV15 and TRBJ2-2, reads DAMVIQNPRYQVTQFGKPVTLSCSQTLNHNVMYWYQQKSSQAPKLLFHYYDKDFNNEADTPDNFQSRRPNTSFCFLDIRSPGLGDTAMYLCATSRVREGTGELFFGEGSRLTVL.

The genes are TRBV28 and TRBJ2-7; 8 bases align to TRBD1. CDR3 length: 15 amino acids. CDR1 and CDR2 from the germline V gene are MDHEN and SYDVKM. The J segment lost 3 bases and the V segment lost 7 bases, leaving 11 bases of the junction unmatched. The DNA for the CDR3 is TGTGCCAGCACGGGACCGGGACAGGAATACTACGAGCAGTACTTC. Amino acid sequence: CASTGPGQEYYEQYF. The entire variable domain, with the rest obtained from reference TRBV28 and TRBJ2-7, is as follows: DVKVTQSSRYLVKRTGEKVFLECVQDMDHENMFWYRQDPGLGLRLIYFSYDVKMKEKGDIPEGYSVSREKKERFSLILESASTNQTSMYLCASTGPGQEYYEQYFGPGTRLTVT.

The chain uses TRBV5-1 and TRBJ2-1; a possible D gene is TRBD1 (5 bases). In germline, CDR1 is SGHRS, CDR2 YFSETQ. V was trimmed by 0 bases and J by 0 bases, leaving 13 bases between them. The CDR3 extends over 17 amino acids. The CDR3 nucleotides read TGCGCCAGCAGCTTGGCTCAGGGCCCCTTCTCCTACAATGAGCAGTTCTTC. It codes for CASSLAQGPFSYNEQFF.

The CDR3 DNA is TGCGCCAGCAGCGTTATAGGGGGCGCAACCACCGGGGAGCTGTTTTTT. Its translation: CASSVIGGATTGELFF. The chain joins TRBV5-1 to TRBJ2-2; 7 bases are a match to TRBD1. V lost 4 bases, J lost 4 bases, and 10 bases stayed unmatched. This CDR3 has 16 amino acids. The germline gives CDR1 SGHRS, CDR2 YFSETQ.

This sequence joins TRBV28 and TRBJ2-5; a possible D gene is TRBD2 (7 bases). V was clipped by 7 bases and J by 0 bases, with 15 bases between them. The length of the CDR3 is 15 residues. Germline V lookup: CDR1 MDHEN, CDR2 SYDVKM. For the CDR3, the DNA is TGTGCCAGCATCGAGGGGGGGCGCGACCAAGAGACCCAGTACTTC. Translation gives CASIEGGRDQETQYF. Based on the CDR3 plus reference TRBV28 and TRBJ2-5, the full variable domain is DVKVTQSSRYLVKRTGEKVFLECVQDMDHENMFWYRQDPGLGLRLIYFSYDVKMKEKGDIPEGYSVSREKKERFSLILESASTNQTSMYLCASIEGGRDQETQYFGPGTRLLVL.

The count of this clone is one. This chain connects TRBV28 to TRBJ2-1, with 11 bases lining up with TRBD2. The CDR3 contains 18 residues. The V and J ends lost 3 bases and 1 base, in that order; junction bases with no gene match: 8. Germline assignment: CDR1 MDHEN and CDR2 SYDVKM. This chain's CDR3 is CASSFSQLAGVSYNEQFF. CDR3 nucleotide sequence: TGTGCCAGCAGTTTTTCCCAACTAGCGGGAGTTTCCTACAATGAGCAGTTCTTC.

The rearrangement uses TRBV28 and TRBJ1-2; 7 bases are shared with TRBD1. The CDR3 consists of 14 residues. The V and J ends lost 6 bases and 4 bases, in that order; junction bases with no gene match: 8. The germline V gene has CDR1 MDHEN and CDR2 SYDVKM. The CDR3 nucleotides are TGTGCCAGCAGGGCGACAGGGTTTACCTATGGCTACACCTTC. It codes for CASRATGFTYGYTF.